A single sample is the source of the 7 T cell receptor beta chains below, sequenced in a study of tumor-infiltrating lymphocytes in primary liver carcinoma. With a constant-region primer, TCR beta cDNA was made from about 0.55 ug of total RNA. Library construction for TCR beta comprised three nested multiplex PCR rounds performed with slightly modified ARM-PCR. TRBV1-TRBV30 forward and Cbeta reverse primers drove the first two roughly 11-cycle rounds. TCRdb called the multiplex PCR reads again in MiXCR, with one record for every CDR3 protein. This sample has 150,000 to 200,000 distinct CDR3 sequences, with less than 65% found just once. RNA isolated from unsorted whole blood supplied the blood RNA, with germline DNA also extracted. Sequencing input: peripheral blood. The source of these receptors is a man in his forties with primary liver carcinoma and hepatitis B virus infection.

In its sample, this clonotype was seen many times. The chain carries TRBV29-1 and TRBJ2-3; D unresolved. The CDR3 sequence is 13 residues long. Germline CDR1 SQVTM, CDR2 ANQGSEA. The CDR3 coding sequence is TGCAGTGGCATGGATGGGGGCACAGATACGCAGTATTTT. It encodes CSGMDGGTDTQYF.

This chain connects TRBV7-9 to TRBJ2-1; D possibly corresponds to TRBD1 (6 bases). This CDR3 is built from 16 residues. Trimming removed 1 base at V and 8 bases at J, with 18 bases between. Germline V lookup: CDR1 SEHNR, CDR2 FQNEAQ (reference sequence). CDR3 sequence: CASSLGAGDGYDEQFF. CDR3 DNA: TGTGCCAGCAGCTTAGGGGCAGGGGATGGATATGATGAGCAGTTCTTC.

This clonotype was recorded once. The rearrangement uses TRBV2 and TRBJ1-1; 10 bases are a match to TRBD1. Germline V CDR1 and CDR2: SNHLY, FYNNEI. Trimming took 6 bases from V and 6 from J; bases not matched to a gene: 7. This CDR3 spans 14 amino acids. The CDR3 sequence: CASSFGQGVSEAFF. The CDR3 region has the DNA TGTGCCAGCAGCTTCGGACAGGGGGTCTCTGAAGCTTTCTTT.

Turning to this clonotype: Mismatch with germline at one junction end may stem from a read error. J is TRBJ2-1 and V is TRBV12-3 or TRBV12-4, with TRBD2 matching 7 bases. The CDR3 has 12 residues. CDR3 amino acids: CASRRDYDEQFF. CDR3 DNA: TGTGCCAGCAGAAGGGACTACGATGAGCAGTTCTTC.

This rearrangement joins TRBV5-4 to TRBJ2-3, with TRBD1 matching 8 bases. The CDR3 extends over 15 amino acids. Trimming cost V 2 bases and J 2 bases; bases outside gene matches: 4. The germline V gene has CDR1 SGHNT and CDR2 YYREEE (reference sequence). CDR3 loop: CASSFRGQVTDTQYF. As DNA, the CDR3 is TGTGCCAGCAGCTTCAGGGGGCAAGTCACAGATACGCAGTATTTT.

This clonotype was seen many times. The rearrangement uses TRBV11-2 and TRBJ2-2; unclear D gene. The CDR3 totals 13 residues. The germline CDR1 and CDR2 sequences are SGHAT and FQNNGV. V was cut by 8 bases and J by 4 bases, with 11 bases left in between. CDR3 sequence reads: CASRRGGTGELFF. CDR3 coding DNA: TGTGCCAGCCGTAGAGGCGGCACCGGGGAGCTGTTTTTT.

Note on this clonotype: One junction end does not reproduce the germline sequence, and a read error may be involved. The chain uses TRBV7-9 and TRBJ2-7; 9 bases map to TRBD1. The CDR3 is 15 residues long. Germline V gene sequence: CDR1 SEHNR, CDR2 FQNEAQ (reference sequence). The CDR3, as DNA: TGTGCCAGCAACTTAATACAGGGGGCTTCCTACGAGCAGTACTTC. Amino acids: CASNLIQGASYEQYF.